Listed below are T cell receptor beta chains from one sample, sequenced in a study of cytomegalovirus exposure and HLA in healthy donors. The method was immunoSEQ multiplex PCR; TCRdb's version includes in-frame clones alone and lacks a portion of them. Recorded here are more than 50,000 clones; the top ten clones represent roughly 12%. Sequencing was performed on PBMCs. The receptors were sampled from a man aged 18-30 years in good health and CMV-seropositive. CDR3s include the opening cysteine and the closing phenylalanine or tryptophan. D genes are given only for firm matches.

j_gene: TRBJ2-5
d_gene: TRBD2
v_gene: TRBV5-4
CDR3nt: TGTGCCAGCAGCCCCCGACTAGCGGGACAAGAGACCCAGTACTTC
CDR3aa: CASSPRLAGQETQYF

j_gene: TRBJ2-3
d_gene: TRBD1
v_gene: TRBV5-1
CDR3nt: TGCGCCAGCAGCGTTGGGACAGGGAGCACAGATACGCAGTATTTT
CDR3aa: CASSVGTGSTDTQYF

j_gene: TRBJ1-1
d_gene: NA
v_gene: TRBV5-8
CDR3nt: TGTGCCAGCAGCCGTCGAGACTCCAAGATGAGAACTTTCTTT
CDR3aa: CASSRRDSKMRTFF

j_gene: TRBJ1-5
d_gene: NA
v_gene: TRBV19
CDR3nt: TGTGCCAGTAGTCCCTCAGGTGGCCGGCCCCAGCATTTT
CDR3aa: CASSPSGGRPQHF

j_gene: TRBJ1-4
d_gene: NA
v_gene: TRBV30
CDR3nt: TGTGCCTGGGGAACAGGGTGGACTAATGAAAAACTGTTTTTT
CDR3aa: CAWGTGWTNEKLFF

j_gene: TRBJ2-7
d_gene: TRBD1
v_gene: TRBV5-1
CDR3nt: TGCGCCAGCGCTGACGGGACAGCAACCTACGAGCAGTACTTC
CDR3aa: CASADGTATYEQYF

j_gene: TRBJ1-1
d_gene: NA
v_gene: TRBV19
CDR3nt: TGTGCCAGTAGTATCCCAGATATACGATACACTGAAGCTTTCTTT
CDR3aa: CASSIPDIRYTEAFF

j_gene: TRBJ2-7
d_gene: TRBD1
v_gene: TRBV5-6
CDR3nt: TGTGCCAGCAGCTGGGGGACAGGGGCCTCCTACGAGCAGTACTTC
CDR3aa: CASSWGTGASYEQYF

j_gene: TRBJ2-2
d_gene: NA
v_gene: TRBV7-7
CDR3nt: TGTGCTAGCAGCCAGGGGTCCGCCGGGGAGCTGTTTTTT
CDR3aa: CASSQGSAGELFF

j_gene: TRBJ2-7
d_gene: NA
v_gene: TRBV6-1
CDR3nt: TGTGCCAGCAGGACGGACAGCCTGCCCTACGAGCAGTACTTC
CDR3aa: CASRTDSLPYEQYF

j_gene: TRBJ2-4
d_gene: TRBD2
v_gene: TRBV13
CDR3nt: TGTGCCGGCAGCCCAGCGCGGGGGGCCAAAAACATTCAGTACTTC
CDR3aa: CAGSPARGAKNIQYF

j_gene: TRBJ2-1
d_gene: TRBD2
v_gene: TRBV29-1
CDR3nt: TGCAGCGTCGGGTATGGTAGCGGGAGGGTGGCTGAGCAGTTCTTC
CDR3aa: CSVGYGSGRVAEQFF

j_gene: TRBJ2-4
d_gene: TRBD2
v_gene: TRBV7-2
CDR3nt: TGTGCCAGCAGCGTACTCTCGGGGGGTGCAAGGCCGATTGGCTTC
CDR3aa: CASSVLSGGARPIGF

j_gene: TRBJ2-7
d_gene: TRBD2
v_gene: TRBV11-1
CDR3nt: TGTGCCAGCAGCTCAGCGGGAGACCCCTACGAGCAGTACTTC
CDR3aa: CASSSAGDPYEQYF

j_gene: TRBJ2-5
d_gene: NA
v_gene: TRBV29-1
CDR3nt: TGCAGCGTTGGGCTTCTAGCTTCAGAGACCCAGTACTTC
CDR3aa: CSVGLLASETQYF

j_gene: TRBJ2-3
d_gene: TRBD2
v_gene: TRBV11-3
CDR3nt: TGTGCCAGCAGCTTAGATCGCCAACGACTAGCGGGCACAGATACGCAGTATTTT
CDR3aa: CASSLDRQRLAGTDTQYF

j_gene: TRBJ1-5
d_gene: NA
v_gene: TRBV5-6
CDR3nt: TGTGCCAGCAGCTTGCATGGAGGTGCCAGCAATCAGCCCCAGCATTTT
CDR3aa: CASSLHGGASNQPQHF

j_gene: TRBJ1-5
d_gene: TRBD1
v_gene: TRBV2
CDR3nt: TGTGCCAGCAGAAGAGGGACAGTTAGCAATCAGCCCCAGCATTTT
CDR3aa: CASRRGTVSNQPQHF

j_gene: TRBJ2-1
d_gene: NA
v_gene: TRBV9
CDR3nt: TGTGCCAGCAGCGCCGACAGGTACAATGAGCAGTTCTTC
CDR3aa: CASSADRYNEQFF

j_gene: TRBJ2-1
d_gene: NA
v_gene: TRBV6-6
CDR3nt: TGTGCCAGCAGTTACCCCGGGGCGGGGAATGAGCAGTTCTTC
CDR3aa: CASSYPGAGNEQFF

j_gene: TRBJ2-3
d_gene: TRBD2
v_gene: TRBV19
CDR3nt: TGTGCCAGTAGTCTTAGCGGGAGGGCCGAAGATACGCAGTATTTT
CDR3aa: CASSLSGRAEDTQYF